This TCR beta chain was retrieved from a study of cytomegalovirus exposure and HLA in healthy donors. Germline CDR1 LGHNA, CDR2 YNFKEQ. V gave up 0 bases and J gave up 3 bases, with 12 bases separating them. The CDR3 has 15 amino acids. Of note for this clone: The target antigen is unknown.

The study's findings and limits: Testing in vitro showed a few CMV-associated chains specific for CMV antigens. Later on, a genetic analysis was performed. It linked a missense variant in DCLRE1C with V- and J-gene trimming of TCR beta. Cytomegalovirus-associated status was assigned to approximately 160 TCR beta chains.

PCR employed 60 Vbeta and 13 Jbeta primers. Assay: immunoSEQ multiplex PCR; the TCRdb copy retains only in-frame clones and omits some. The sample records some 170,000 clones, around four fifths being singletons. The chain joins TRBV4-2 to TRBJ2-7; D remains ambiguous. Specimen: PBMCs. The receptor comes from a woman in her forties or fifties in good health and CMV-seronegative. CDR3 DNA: TGTGCCAGCAGCCAAGATTGGTTCAGTTACTACGAGCAGTACTTC. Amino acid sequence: CASSQDWFSYYEQYF.